The present entry profiles one T cell receptor (beta chain) with its context. This clonotype was observed a handful of times. What this receptor recognizes is not known. Qualities for individual bases were not recorded, and no much larger clone is one base off. The data originate from a study of T-cell reconstitution after alpha-beta-depleted transplantation in children (TCRdb year 2016). Some background on the complete study: T-cell immune reconstitution after TCRalphabeta/CD19-depleted allogeneic hematopoietic cell transplantation in children was quantitatively tracked in the study by means of TCR repertoire profiling. The paper's findings and limits, for the study overall: In some patients, the high TCRbeta diversity seen at day 60 was put down to recipient T cells and intrathymic progenitors that had survived conditioning. The apparently early alphabetaT-cell count recovery about two months after transplant was reportedly dependent on only several hundred rapidly expanded clones derived from non-depleted graft cells. Over the following months the frequencies of hyperexpanded clones went down, and after one year T-cell counts and TCRbeta diversity were mostly credited to newly produced T cells.

From cysteine to phenylalanine, the CDR3 is 13 amino acids long. Just CDR3 DNA is preserved here, 39 bases in frame from base 1. Trimming removed 3 bases from V and 12 bases from J; the gene matches leave 8 bases unexplained. In the germline V gene, CDR1 corresponds to SGDLS and CDR2 to YYNGEE. Library prep was done by PCR. The sequencer listed for this sample is Illumina HiSeq 2500. To normalize quantification of the TCRbeta repertoire, the TCR libraries were built with molecular barcoding that relied on unique molecular identifiers. The public sequencing data were trimmed at Q25 with fastp and processed into clonotypes with MiXCR by TCRdb, which kept only in-frame beta chains. Every entry covers one CDR3 protein and lists the most common genes and DNA from its rows. A total of approximately 1,000,000 distinct CDR3 sequences appear in this sample, 25% to 30% of them only once. The top ten clones comprise around 30% of the sample.

Explained via the paper, the treatment or condition label denotes: allogeneic hematopoietic cell transplantation with graft depleted of TCRalphabeta T cells and CD19 B cells. The transplant recipients were children given TCRalphabeta/CD19-depleted allogeneic hematopoietic cell grafts. The sample consisted of PBMCs, mostly from graft donor cells, taken 360 days after TCRalphabeta/CD19-depleted stem cell transplant. The V gene is TRBV9 and the J gene is TRBJ2-1; TRBD2 lines up with 8 middle nucleotides. This clonotype was sampled from a boy in the first two years of life who had a stem cell transplant for SCID, so the T cells may come from the graft donor. The sequenced DNA is TGTGCCAGCAGCGACGGACTAGCCCTTGGGCAGTTCTTC. Translation gives CASSDGLALGQFF.